One sample yielded the 18 T cell receptor beta chains listed below, sequenced in a study of regulatory dendritic cells for organ transplantation. Measured with immunoSEQ multiplex PCR; TCRdb has only the in-frame clones, and not every one. The table includes 25,000 to 35,000 clones, approximately 79% detected once. Specimen: memory CD4+ T cells from blood. Indicated subset: CD45RO+ memory T cells. The receptor set was obtained from a human donor in good health.

The rearrangement joins TRBV18 to TRBJ2-5; D gene ambiguous. This CDR3 region has 12 residues. CDR1 KGHSH and CDR2 LQKENI come from the germline V gene. Trimming removed 6 bases at V and 7 bases at J, with 12 bases between. CDR3 coding DNA: TGTGCCAGCTCGCCGGTTGGTGGGACCCAGTACTTC. Amino acid sequence: CASSPVGGTQYF.

This clone was seen more than once but under ten times. CDR3 sequence (DNA): TGTGCCAGCAGCGGACAGGGGGCCTACGAGCAGTACTTC. The encoded protein is CASSGQGAYEQYF. The gene calls are TRBV2 and TRBJ2-7, with 10 bases matching TRBD1. Germline CDR1 and CDR2: SNHLY and FYNNEI. This CDR3 comprises 13 residues. The V gene end was trimmed by 6 bases and the J gene end by 2 bases; junction bases not matched to a gene: 1.

This clone appeared once. The chain employs TRBV27 and TRBJ2-1, with 14 bases identical to TRBD2. V was pared by 5 bases and J by 9 bases, with 9 bases of the junction left unmatched. Germline V gene sequence: CDR1 MNHEY, CDR2 SMNVEV (reference sequence). CDR3 length equals 16 residues. Here the CDR3 DNA reads TGTGCCAGCAGTCCACCGGGACTAGCGGGAGCGGGTGAGCAGTTCTTC. This sequence encodes CASSPPGLAGAGEQFF.

The J gene is TRBJ2-3, the V gene TRBV9; the D is unclear. The V gene lost 7 bases and the J gene lost 5 bases, with 5 bases spanning the gap. The CDR3 has 10 amino acids. Germline V gene sequence: CDR1 SGDLS, CDR2 YYNGEE. The CDR3 reads CASGEDTQYF. The CDR3 DNA is TGTGCCAGCGGTGAAGATACGCAGTATTTT.

The chain joins TRBV5-8 to TRBJ1-1; D ambiguous. The ends were cut back, 4 bases at V and 2 bases at J, with 15 bases in the middle. CDR1 is SGHTS, CDR2 YDEGEE, per germline. The CDR3 extends over 15 amino acids. In DNA, the CDR3 is TGTGCCAGCAGCGGCCCGGCGGGAGTTAACACTGAAGCTTTCTTT. Protein product: CASSGPAGVNTEAFF.

The V gene is TRBV7-9, the J gene TRBJ2-7; D is unresolved. Germline V gene lookup returns CDR1 SEHNR and CDR2 FQNEAQ (reference sequence). With 5 bases removed from V and 5 bases from J, the gap between germline ends came to 19 bases. This CDR3 has 15 amino acids. CDR3 loop: CASSLRRDLGNEQYF. DNA of the CDR3: TGTGCCAGCAGCCTCAGACGCGATCTCGGAAACGAGCAGTACTTC.

This chain joins TRBV2 and TRBJ1-2; perhaps TRBD1 as D (6 bases). Germline V gives CDR1 SNHLY, CDR2 FYNNEI. The length of the CDR3 is 15 residues. Trimming removed 7 bases at V and 6 bases at J, with 21 bases between. The CDR3: CASTFSAGEKDGYTF. In nucleotides, the CDR3 is TGTGCCAGCACCTTTTCGGCAGGGGAGAAGGATGGCTACACCTTC.

The J gene is TRBJ2-7, the V gene TRBV6-5; D perhaps matches TRBD2 (5 bases). Trimming left V 4 bases short and J 1 base short, with 14 bases between. The length of the CDR3 is 15 residues. Germline CDR1 reads MNHEY; CDR2 reads SVGAGI. The CDR3 sequence is CASSLGGFGSYEQYF. CDR3 DNA sequence: TGTGCCAGCAGTTTAGGCGGGTTTGGATCCTACGAGCAGTACTTC.

This chain links TRBV7-2 with TRBJ1-6; D remains ambiguous. Germline-derived CDR1 and CDR2 are SGHTA and FQGNSA. The V gene lost 8 bases and the J gene lost 0 bases, with 11 bases spanning the gap. CDR3 length equals 15 residues. CDR3 nucleotide sequence: TGTGCCAGCTCCCCAGCAGCCTCCTATAATTCACCCCTCCACTTT. It translates to CASSPAASYNSPLHF. The variable domain in full, with the rest retrieved from reference TRBV7-2 and TRBJ1-6, is GAGVSQSPSNKVTEKGKDVELRCDPISGHTALYWYRQSLGQGLEFLIYFQGNSAPDKSGLPSDRFSAERTGGSVSTLTIQRTQQEDSAVYLCASSPAASYNSPLHFGNGTRLTVT.

The V call is TRBV7-9, the J call TRBJ2-5, with 8 bases that match TRBD2. J lost 5 bases, V lost 5 bases, and 1 base had no gene match. Germline V gene data show CDR1 as SEHNR and CDR2 as FQNEAQ (reference sequence). CDR3 size: 12 residues. Here the CDR3 DNA reads TGTGCCAGCAGCCGGGAGGGGGAGACCCAGTACTTC. Protein product: CASSREGETQYF.

This rearrangement joins TRBV29-1 to TRBJ2-7, with 7 bases aligning to TRBD2. The junction had 11 bases not matched to a gene; V was cut back by 5 bases and J by 7 bases. The CDR3 is 13 residues long. Per the germline V gene, CDR1 is SQVTM and CDR2 is ANQGSEA. The CDR3 here is CSVLYGGSVEQYF. The CDR3 DNA sequence: TGCAGCGTTCTCTACGGCGGGAGTGTAGAGCAGTACTTC.

The V gene is TRBV7-2, the J gene TRBJ2-2, with D maybe TRBD1 (6 bases). This CDR3 has 17 residues. Trimming cost V 5 bases and J 4 bases, with 20 bases left between them. CDR1 is SGHTA, CDR2 FQGNSA, per germline. CDR3 nucleotide sequence: TGTGCCAGCAGCCCCACCCAACCGGGACATCGCACCGGGGAGCTGTTTTTT. Protein product: CASSPTQPGHRTGELFF.

V and J are TRBV13 and TRBJ1-1, with D possibly TRBD1 on 6 matching bases. The CDR3 length is 16 residues. V was pared by 4 bases and J by 6 bases, with 21 bases between. Germline V gene lookup returns CDR1 PRHDT and CDR2 FYEKMQ (reference sequence). The DNA of the CDR3 is TGTGCCAGCAGCTCACAACGACACGGGGGCCGGGCTGAAGCTTTCTTT. Translating it yields CASSSQRHGGRAEAFF.

This clone appeared a single time. V is TRBV4-3 and J is TRBJ1-4, with TRBD1 as a possible D gene (6 bases). The CDR3 length is 16 residues. From germline, CDR1 is LGHNA and CDR2 YSLEER. V dropped 4 bases and J dropped 3 bases, with 15 bases sitting between them. CDR3 in amino acids: CASSPSHRAPNEKLFF. CDR3 bases: TGCGCCAGCAGCCCAAGCCACAGGGCGCCTAATGAAAAACTGTTTTTT.

V usage is TRBV5-6 and J usage is TRBJ2-7; TRBD1 agrees at 8 bases. Germline-derived CDR1 and CDR2 are SGHDT and YYEEEE. J gave up 4 bases and V 4 bases, and 7 bases lay outside the gene matches. The CDR3 totals 14 residues. CDR3 in DNA: TGTGCCAGCAGCACGAGGACAGGGAGGTACGAGCAGTACTTC. This codes for CASSTRTGRYEQYF.

The CDR3: CASSLVFSGTLYNSPLHF. DNA for the CDR3: TGTGCCAGCAGCTTAGTCTTTTCCGGGACCCTCTATAATTCACCCCTCCACTTT. The chain uses TRBV7-2 and TRBJ1-6; weak D call: TRBD1 (5 bases). Germline CDR1 SGHTA, CDR2 FQGNSA. V lost 1 base to trimming and J lost 3 bases, with 16 bases between them. The CDR3 runs 18 residues.

The chain has TRBV11-1 and TRBJ2-1, with TRBD2 matching over 7 bases. There are 17 residues in the CDR3. With 4 bases clipped from V and 8 bases from J, the junction kept 17 bases outside the gene matches. Germline V gene sequence: CDR1 SGHAT, CDR2 FQDESV (reference sequence). CDR3 sequence reads: CASSSTRGDPVGHEQFF. The CDR3 DNA sequence: TGTGCCAGCAGCTCCACTCGGGGGGATCCCGTGGGCCATGAGCAGTTCTTC. Together with reference TRBV11-1 and TRBJ2-1, the CDR3 gives the full variable domain: EAEVAQSPRYKITEKSQAVAFWCDPISGHATLYWYRQILGQGPELLVQFQDESVVDDSQLPKDRFSAERLKGVDSTLKIQPAELGDSAMYLCASSSTRGDPVGHEQFFGPGTRLTVL.

The chain is built from TRBV28 and TRBJ2-3; TRBD2 aligns across 9 bases. Germline CDR1 and CDR2: MDHEN and SYDVKM. V trimming: 7 bases; J trimming: 1 base; junction bases outside the gene matches: 3. The CDR3 has 14 residues. The CDR3 DNA reads as TGTGCCAGCAAAGTAGCGGGAGGCACAGATACGCAGTATTTT. It specifies CASKVAGGTDTQYF.